This T cell receptor (beta chain) came from a study of identical twins. TCRdb recomputed calls from the 5' RACE reads with MiXCR, one row per CDR3 protein. The data hold 410,000 or so distinct CDR3 sequences, with around 18% observed a single time. This clonotype has a handful of counts. Its antigen is still unknown. Every one of the donors was a healthy Caucasian. Findings and caveats of the study: In cord blood, abundant beta clonotypes had fewer insertions; memory showed no trend. Within beta out-of-frame sequences, the excess sharing observed between twins was weaker.

Sequencing was performed on naive T cells sorted from blood. The source of this sequence is a man aged 50-59 years in good health.

CDR3 sequence (DNA): TGTGCCATCAGTGTAGTTGGGGACAATGAGCAGTTCTTC. Residues: CAISVVGDNEQFF. V is TRBV10-3 and J is TRBJ2-1, with D uncertain. This CDR3 spans 13 amino acids. Germline CDR1 is ENHRY and CDR2 is SYGVKD. Trimming stripped 4 bases from V and 5 bases from J, with 9 bases between.